This entry lists 32 T cell receptor beta chains sequenced from one sample in a study of regulatory T cells in long-lasting Graves disease. Time point given: newly diagnosed GD, antithyroid drugs for less than 3 months. From PBMCs, RNA was extracted and then used to make the TCR library. Library construction for TCR beta used iRepertoire HTBI primers and Arm-PCR of CDR3 regions. Each CDR3 protein is one row after TCRdb ran MiXCR on the multiplex PCR reads. The sample holds about 220,000 distinct CDR3 sequences, about 19% seen once. This sample also appeared in a second study, on T cells in Graves' hyperthyroidism and ophthalmopathy.

Sequences were derived from peripheral blood mononuclear cells (PBMCs), sampled at new diagnosis, from a patient treated with antithyroid drugs. Every receptor here comes from a woman aged 25 to 45 with Graves disease.

This clonotype was observed a handful of times. The chain's CDR3 is CASSLSRTVHEQYF. CDR3 sequence (DNA): TGTGCCAGCAGTTTATCCCGGACAGTCCACGAGCAGTACTTC. The J gene is TRBJ2-7, the V gene TRBV27; possibly TRBD1 for D (6 bases). The CDR3 runs 14 residues. Per germline, CDR1 MNHEY and CDR2 SMNVEV (reference sequence). Trimming cost V 0 bases and J 5 bases, with 11 bases left between them.

This clonotype came up many times. The V gene is TRBV11-2, the J gene TRBJ1-6; TRBD1 might be the D (5 bases). V was trimmed by 6 bases and J by 8 bases, leaving 8 bases between them. CDR3 length: 12 amino acids. Germline-derived CDR1 and CDR2 are SGHAT and FQNNGV. The chain's CDR3 is CASSRGDSPLHF. CDR3 sequence (DNA): TGTGCCAGCAGTAGAGGGGATTCACCCCTCCACTTT.

This clonotype came up many times. This chain links TRBV7-9 with TRBJ2-2; 14 bases line up with TRBD2. V trimming: 4 bases; J trimming: 0 bases; junction bases outside the gene matches: 1. The CDR3 is 17 residues long. Germline V lookup: CDR1 SEHNR, CDR2 FQNEAQ (reference sequence). The CDR3, as DNA: TGTGCCAGCAGCTCGGGACTAGCGGGGGCGAACACCGGGGAGCTGTTTTTT. Translating gives CASSSGLAGANTGELFF.

As to this clonotype: The conserved phenylalanine or tryptophan is not found at the CDR3 terminus, so this likely reflects a read error. CDR3 amino acids: CASSPGETQYS. Here the CDR3 DNA reads TGTGCCAGTTCACCCGGAGAGACCCAGTACTCC. This chain connects TRBV18 to TRBJ2-1; D remains unclear. The J call may be faulty, since TRBJ2-5 better matches the DNA end. The CDR3 length is 11 residues. Germline V gene lookup returns CDR1 KGHSH and CDR2 LQKENI.

The chain couples TRBV5-1 to TRBJ2-6; a possible D gene is TRBD2 (6 bases). CDR3 length: 17 residues. Trimming shortened V by 1 base and J by 0 bases, and 11 bases separated the two germline ends. Germline V CDR1 and CDR2: SGHRS, YFSETQ. The CDR3 region is CASSLLGGNSGANVLTF. CDR3 in DNA: TGCGCCAGCAGCTTGTTGGGAGGTAACTCTGGGGCCAACGTCCTGACTTTC.

This clonotype was observed many times. V and J are TRBV2 and TRBJ2-7; 9 bases match TRBD2. With 8 bases clipped from V and 0 bases from J, the junction kept 5 bases outside the gene matches. The germline V gene encodes CDR1 SNHLY and CDR2 FYNNEI. This CDR3 contains 14 residues. The DNA of the CDR3 is TGTGCCAGCCGTAGAGCGGGGGGCTCCTACGAGCAGTACTTC. Residues: CASRRAGGSYEQYF.

This clonotype appeared many times. The chain recombines TRBV27 with TRBJ2-1; 9 bases agree with TRBD1. The V gene's germline CDR1 is MNHEY and CDR2 SMNVEV (reference sequence). The CDR3 contains 17 residues. J was trimmed by 4 bases and V by 6 bases; bases with no gene match: 13. CDR3 amino acids: CASSRRQGGGPYNEQFF. The CDR3 DNA is TGTGCCAGCAGCCGAAGACAGGGGGGGGGACCTTACAATGAGCAGTTCTTC.

This clonotype was recorded at least ten times. V and J are TRBV2 and TRBJ1-1, with TRBD1 matching over 7 bases. CDR3 length: 12 amino acids. V dropped 5 bases and J dropped 5; count of bases not matched to a gene: 2. The germline V gene encodes CDR1 SNHLY and CDR2 FYNNEI. The CDR3 DNA follows: TGTGCCAGCAGTCCACAGGGGACTGAAGCTTTCTTT. Encoded protein: CASSPQGTEAFF.

In this sample, this clonotype turned up once. The chain combines TRBV11-3 with TRBJ2-6; weak D call: TRBD2 (6 bases). Trimming stripped 4 bases from V and 0 bases from J, with 13 bases between. The CDR3 contains 17 residues. Germline V CDR1 and CDR2: SGHNT, YENEEA. The CDR3 loop reads CASSWRGGSSGANVLTF. CDR3 DNA sequence: TGTGCCAGCAGCTGGCGGGGTGGTAGCTCTGGGGCCAACGTCCTGACTTTC. Using reference TRBV11-3 and TRBJ2-6 for the parts outside the CDR3, the full variable domain is EAGVVQSPRYKIIEKKQPVAFWCNPISGHNTLYWYLQNLGQGPELLIRYENEEAVDDSQLPKDRFSAERLKGVDSTLKIQPAELGDSAVYLCASSWRGGSSGANVLTFGAGSRLTVL.

Many counts were recorded for this clonotype. This chain uses TRBV29-1 with TRBJ2-1; possibly TRBD1 for D (6 bases). V was trimmed by 7 bases and J by 2 bases, leaving 6 bases between them. The CDR3 spans 11 residues. Per germline, CDR1 SQVTM and CDR2 ANQGSEA. The CDR3 is CSGDTYNEQFF. In nucleotides, the CDR3 is TGCAGCGGGGACACCTACAATGAGCAGTTCTTC.

A word on this clonotype: Germline is not matched at one junction end, which may reflect a read error. The chain links TRBV5-1 to TRBJ2-1; 11 bases match TRBD2. The length of the CDR3 is 17 residues. CDR1 and CDR2 (germline): SGHRS, YFSETQ. CDR3 nucleotides: TGCGCCATCAGCTTGGTAGCGGGAGGGCCTTTTGACAATGAGCAGTTCTTC. Amino acid sequence: CAISLVAGGPFDNEQFF.

This clonotype was seen repeatedly, ten times or more. The gene calls are TRBV29-1 and TRBJ1-1, with D unclear. Between the trimmed V and J ends, which lost 6 bases and 7 bases, there was a span of 12 bases. The CDR3 length is 11 residues. The germline gives CDR1 SQVTM, CDR2 ANQGSEA. CDR3 bases: TGCAGCGTGACGGCGCGGGGTGAAGCTTTCTTT. Its translation is CSVTARGEAFF.

This clonotype showed up many times. V and J are TRBV27 and TRBJ1-5, with unresolved D. V was clipped by 0 bases and J by 4 bases, with 10 bases between them. CDR1 is MNHEY, CDR2 SMNVEV, per germline (reference sequence). The CDR3 totals 15 residues. DNA of the CDR3: TGTGCCAGCAGTTTATCGGGTCACGAAAATCAGCCCCAGCATTTT. Translating it yields CASSLSGHENQPQHF.

At least ten counts were recorded for this clonotype. The rearrangement uses TRBV2 and TRBJ1-2; D call uncertain. The CDR3 consists of 14 residues. The V and J ends lost 8 bases and 0 bases respectively, with 13 bases between them. In germline, CDR1 is SNHLY, CDR2 FYNNEI. The CDR3 DNA follows: TGTGCCAGCTCCCGAGACGGCCCTAACTATGGCTACACCTTC. As protein: CASSRDGPNYGYTF.

This clonotype occurred many times. The chain uses TRBV7-3 and TRBJ2-3; D possibly corresponds to TRBD2 (6 bases). The germline CDR1 and CDR2 sequences are SGHTA and FQGTGA. The length of the CDR3 is 14 residues. Trimming removed 0 bases from V and 2 bases from J, with 6 bases in between. CDR3 sequence reads: CASSLTRDTDTQYF. The CDR3 DNA reads as TGTGCCAGCAGCTTAACGCGGGACACAGATACGCAGTATTTT.

As regards this clonotype: This may stem from a read error, because a much larger clone lies one nucleotide away. The chain is built from TRBV6-1 and TRBJ2-7, with D perhaps TRBD1 (6 bases). Germline V gene data show CDR1 as MNHNS and CDR2 as SASEGT. The CDR3 consists of 13 residues. The CDR3 bases are TGTCCCAGCAGAATTACAGGGTCCCACGAGCAGTACTTC. It is translated as CPSRITGSHEQYF.

The sample holds many counts of this clonotype. V gene TRBV28 combines with J gene TRBJ2-1, with a possible D match to TRBD1 (6 bases). CDR3 length equals 14 residues. Trimming took off 7 bases at V and 2 bases at J, with 12 bases between the two ends. Germline V gene sequence: CDR1 MDHEN, CDR2 SYDVKM. CDR3 protein: CASKGDKAYNEQFF. As DNA, the CDR3 is TGTGCCAGCAAGGGGGACAAAGCCTACAATGAGCAGTTCTTC.

This clonotype occurred many times. The chain carries TRBV2 and TRBJ1-6; D remains unclear. V was pared by 0 bases and J by 2 bases, with 11 bases between. The CDR3 spans 17 residues. The V gene's germline CDR1 is SNHLY and CDR2 FYNNEI. CDR3 coding DNA: TGTGCCAGCAGTGAAGCGCGTGGTACTCCCTATAATTCACCCCTCCACTTT. It encodes CASSEARGTPYNSPLHF.

This clonotype was observed many times. V gene TRBV13 combines with J gene TRBJ2-1; 10 bases match TRBD2. This CDR3 comprises 17 residues. Per the germline V gene, CDR1 is PRHDT and CDR2 is FYEKMQ (reference sequence). With V trimmed by 4 bases and J by 8 bases, 14 bases remained unmatched. CDR3 loop: CASSSEAGGAHLDEQFF. The DNA of the CDR3 is TGTGCCAGCAGCTCGGAAGCGGGAGGGGCCCACTTGGATGAGCAGTTCTTC.

This clonotype was counted between two and nine times. With a much larger clone just one base away, this may be a read error. The missing conserved phenylalanine or tryptophan at the end of this CDR3 makes a read error likely. The rearrangement joins TRBV28 to TRBJ2-7, with D perhaps matching TRBD1 (6 bases). The germline V gene has CDR1 MDHEN and CDR2 SYDVKM. The CDR3 runs to 15 residues. The V end was cut by 3 bases, the J end by 0 bases, with 12 bases between. This CDR3 is CASSLGDTYSYEQYS. CDR3 in DNA: TGTGCCAGCAGTTTGGGGGACACCTACTCCTACGAGCAGTACTCC.

V gene TRBV5-4 combines with J gene TRBJ2-7; a weak D match, TRBD2 (5 bases). Germline-derived CDR1 and CDR2 are SGHNT and YYREEE (reference sequence). The V end was cut by 2 bases, the J end by 0 bases, with 15 bases between. The CDR3 consists of 16 residues. The CDR3 reads CASSFGGQVGSYEQYF. The CDR3 DNA follows: TGTGCCAGCAGCTTTGGAGGTCAGGTAGGCTCCTACGAGCAGTACTTC.

The CDR3 DNA follows: TGTGCCAGCAGCGTAGCGGGTCTGACCGGGGACACCATATATTTT. Amino acids: CASSVAGLTGDTIYF. The chain carries TRBV9 and TRBJ1-3; D remains ambiguous. The germline V and J ends were trimmed by 0 bases and 8 bases, with 15 bases remaining between them. The CDR3 is 15 amino acids. CDR1 SGDLS and CDR2 YYNGEE come from the germline V gene.

This clonotype occurred many times. The chain joins TRBV5-1 to TRBJ2-7; 11 bases are a match to TRBD2. The CDR3 is 16 amino acids. J was trimmed by 1 base and V by 4 bases; bases with no gene match: 7. The germline CDR1 and CDR2 sequences are SGHRS and YFSETQ. CDR3 region: CASSRGLAGLSYEQYF. CDR3 nucleotides: TGCGCCAGCAGCCGAGGACTAGCGGGTCTTTCCTACGAGCAGTACTTC.

This clonotype has only a few counts. This chain joins TRBV9 and TRBJ2-5; a weak D match, TRBD2 (7 bases). CDR1 is SGDLS and CDR2 is YYNGEE in the germline V gene. Trimming shortened V by 7 bases and J by 9 bases, and 19 bases separated the two germline ends. There are 13 residues in the CDR3. As DNA, the CDR3 is TGTGCCAGCCCCAGGGAGGGGGTTTGGGCCCAGTACTTC. It translates to CASPREGVWAQYF.

In its sample, this clonotype was seen many times. This chain connects TRBV6-1 to TRBJ1-5; possibly TRBD1 for D (6 bases). From germline, CDR1 is MNHNS and CDR2 SASEGT. V shed 6 bases and J shed 4 bases, with 16 bases lying between them. The CDR3 sequence is 15 residues long. The CDR3 DNA is TGTGCCAGCAGCCCGTGGACAGCCTCGAATCAGCCCCAGCATTTT. As protein: CASSPWTASNQPQHF.

This clonotype appeared a few times. This could be a read error, since a much larger clone is one nucleotide away. V is TRBV3-1 and J is TRBJ2-2; TRBD1 is a possible D gene (6 bases). The length of the CDR3 is 16 residues. Germline V gives CDR1 LGHDT, CDR2 YNNKEL (reference sequence). CDR3 in DNA: TGTACCAGCAGCTCACAGGGCACCGCGAACACCGGGGAGCTGTTTTTT. The encoded protein is CTSSSQGTANTGELFF.

This clonotype was observed at least ten times. V gene TRBV27 combines with J gene TRBJ1-1; possible D gene TRBD1, 5 bases. Trimming removed 2 bases from V and 0 bases from J, with 10 bases in between. CDR3 length: 15 amino acids. CDR1 MNHEY and CDR2 SMNVEV come from the germline V gene (reference sequence). CDR3 amino acids: CASSLAGWMNTEAFF. The DNA for the CDR3 is TGTGCCAGCAGTTTAGCAGGGTGGATGAACACTGAAGCTTTCTTT.

This clonotype was detected many times. The rearrangement uses TRBV12-3 or TRBV12-4 and TRBJ1-5; D may be TRBD1 (5 bases). The CDR3 runs to 17 residues. Trimming pared 7 bases from V and 0 bases from J, leaving 19 bases between. CDR3 sequence reads: CASTLGGAGHSNQPQHF. The CDR3 DNA reads TGTGCCAGCACCCTGGGAGGGGCAGGTCATAGCAATCAGCCCCAGCATTTT.

This clonotype showed up many times. The chain links TRBV14 to TRBJ2-7; D is perhaps TRBD2 (6 bases). CDR3 length equals 15 residues. V lost 4 bases, J lost 4 bases, and 17 bases lay in between. CDR1 SGHDN and CDR2 FVKESK come from the germline V gene. The CDR3: CASSLGEASVYEQYF. DNA of the CDR3: TGTGCCAGCAGCCTCGGGGAGGCGAGTGTTTACGAGCAGTACTTC.

This rearrangement joins TRBV6-1 to TRBJ1-4, with 7 bases fitting TRBD1. The CDR3 is made up of 14 amino acids. Germline V gene sequence: CDR1 MNHNS, CDR2 SASEGT. With V trimmed by 6 bases and J by 1 base, 2 bases remained unmatched. The CDR3 nucleotides are TGTGCCAGCAGGCACAGGGGAACTAATGAAAAACTGTTTTTT. It specifies CASRHRGTNEKLFF.

This clonotype was counted ten times or more. The rearrangement links TRBV2 to TRBJ2-2, with D unresolved. From germline, CDR1 is SNHLY and CDR2 FYNNEI. CDR3 size: 14 residues. Trimming pared 6 bases from V and 6 bases from J, leaving 14 bases between. The CDR3 reads CASRVGSQAGELFF. The CDR3 nucleotides read TGTGCCAGCAGGGTGGGCTCGCAGGCCGGGGAGCTGTTTTTT.

This clonotype was detected many times. The V and J genes are TRBV27 and TRBJ1-2, with 7 bases matching TRBD1. J lost 6 bases, V lost 2 bases, and 6 bases had no gene match. The CDR3 spans 14 residues. CDR1 MNHEY and CDR2 SMNVEV come from the germline V gene (reference sequence). The CDR3 spells CASSLGTDSHGYTF. In DNA form, the CDR3 reads TGTGCCAGCAGTTTAGGGACAGACTCGCATGGCTACACCTTC.